These 23 T cell receptor beta chains share one sample of origin, sequenced in a study of cytomegalovirus exposure and HLA in healthy donors. Use of 60 Vbeta and 13 Jbeta primers characterized the PCR. Data came from immunoSEQ multiplex PCR; TCRdb stores just in-frame clones and leaves some out. The sample shows 130,000 to 150,000 clones, 76% of them seen only once. The material sequenced was PBMCs. These receptors originate from a man aged 18 to 30 in good health and CMV-seronegative.

The chain employs TRBV5-6 and TRBJ2-5, with D tentatively TRBD1 (5 bases). Trimming cost V 6 bases and J 1 base, with 19 bases left between them. CDR1 is SGHDT, CDR2 YYEEEE, per germline. This CDR3 has 16 amino acids. The CDR3: CASNSLKGYSQETQYF. CDR3 DNA sequence: TGTGCCAGCAACTCCCTCAAGGGGTACAGCCAAGAGACCCAGTACTTC.

The gene calls are TRBV5-1 and TRBJ2-1, with D possibly TRBD2 on 6 matching bases. Germline V gives CDR1 SGHRS, CDR2 YFSETQ. Trimming removed 1 base from V and 1 base from J, with 9 bases in between. This CDR3 has 15 amino acids. As DNA, the CDR3 is TGCGCCAGCAGCTTGTTACGGGGGTCCTACAATGAGCAGTTCTTC. Its protein is CASSLLRGSYNEQFF.

The gene calls are TRBV28 and TRBJ2-1; D is unresolved. The V and J ends lost 5 bases and 0 bases respectively, with 23 bases between them. Germline V gene lookup returns CDR1 MDHEN and CDR2 SYDVKM. The CDR3 is made up of 19 amino acids. Written as DNA, the CDR3 is TGTGCCAGCAGTCCCCCTCTCTCGGAGCCTACGAGCTCCTACAATGAGCAGTTCTTC. Its protein is CASSPPLSEPTSSYNEQFF.

The chain carries TRBV5-4 and TRBJ2-3, with 9 bases that match TRBD1. Germline-derived CDR1 and CDR2 are SGHNT and YYREEE (reference sequence). V was clipped by 0 bases and J by 3 bases; unmatched bases: 2. This CDR3 is built from 15 residues. Here the CDR3 DNA reads TGTGCCAGCAGCTTGGCTGGACAGGGGACAGATACGCAGTATTTT. Translation gives CASSLAGQGTDTQYF.

A word on this clone: The DNA is omitted, as the CDR3 cannot be located on it reliably, and the CDR3 follows TCRdb's listing. The chain couples TRBV7-9 to TRBJ1-4; the tabulated D call, TRBD1, remains unverified against the DNA. The length of the CDR3 is 16 amino acids, counting both ends. Germline-derived CDR1 and CDR2 are SEHNR and FQNEAQ (reference sequence). The CDR3 loop reads CASSFASGTGGVKLFF.

The chain employs TRBV14 and TRBJ2-3; 10 nucleotides line up with TRBD2. Germline CDR1 is SGHDN and CDR2 is FVKESK. The CDR3 length is 16 residues. V lost 5 bases to trimming and J lost 0 bases; unmatched junction nucleotides: 5. The CDR3 nucleotides are TGTGCCAGCAGCAGGACTAGCGGCATTAGCACAGATACGCAGTATTTT. This codes for CASSRTSGISTDTQYF.

This clone was picked up a small number of times. This sequence joins TRBV5-1 and TRBJ2-1; 7 nucleotides match TRBD1. The CDR3 spans 14 residues. V lost 4 bases, J lost 4 bases, and 5 bases stayed unmatched. Per the germline V gene, CDR1 is SGHRS and CDR2 is YFSETQ. The CDR3 DNA reads as TGCGCCAGCAGCCCGGGACAGAGATACAATGAGCAGTTCTTC. The encoded protein is CASSPGQRYNEQFF. Complete variable domain (other parts from reference TRBV5-1 and TRBJ2-1): KAGVTQTPRYLIKTRGQQVTLSCSPISGHRSVSWYQQTPGQGLQFLFEYFSETQRNKGNFPGRFSGRQFSNSRSEMNVSTLELGDSALYLCASSPGQRYNEQFFGPGTRLTVL.

The genes are TRBV27 and TRBJ2-5; D is unclear. The DNA end lines up better with TRBJ2-7; the J call may be wrong. There are 13 residues in the CDR3. Germline V gives CDR1 MNHEY, CDR2 SMNVEV (reference sequence). The CDR3 region is CASSLSRLYEQYF. The DNA of the CDR3 is TGTGCCAGCAGTTTATCACGCCTCTACGAGCAGTACTTC.

The J gene is TRBJ1-6, the V gene TRBV5-6, with D unclear. V dropped 0 bases and J dropped 8 bases, with 12 bases sitting between them. The germline CDR1 and CDR2 sequences are SGHDT and YYEEEE. The length of the CDR3 is 15 residues. CDR3 in DNA: TGTGCCAGCAGCTTGGTACAAATTGCCGATTCACCCCTCCACTTT. Its protein product is CASSLVQIADSPLHF.

This clone was picked up a small number of times. Other DNA sequences in the same sample also yield this CDR3. The chain recombines TRBV5-1 with TRBJ2-7; no definite D call. The germline V gene encodes CDR1 SGHRS and CDR2 YFSETQ. The CDR3 contains 13 residues. The V end lost 0 bases, the J end lost 1 base, and 5 bases lay between the germline ends. CDR3 residues: CASSLDRSYEQYF. In DNA form, the CDR3 reads TGCGCCAGCAGCTTGGACAGATCCTACGAGCAGTACTTC.

This rearrangement joins TRBV4-2 to TRBJ2-7; possibly TRBD2 for D (7 bases). Between the trimmed V and J ends, which lost 0 bases and 3 bases, there was a span of 21 bases. Germline lookup yields CDR1 LGHNA and CDR2 YNFKEQ. This CDR3 is built from 18 residues. The CDR3 here is CASSQDLIRGDIDYEQYF. The CDR3 nucleotides are TGTGCCAGCAGCCAAGATCTTATCCGGGGGGACATAGACTACGAGCAGTACTTC.

The chain joins TRBV5-1 to TRBJ2-7; the D gene is possibly TRBD1 (8 bases). This CDR3 is built from 13 residues. V shed 2 bases and J shed 4 bases, with 10 bases lying between them. From germline, CDR1 is SGHRS and CDR2 YFSETQ. The CDR3 DNA sequence: TGCGCCAGCAGCTTACAGGGGGGGTACGAGCAGTACTTC. This translates into CASSLQGGYEQYF.

V is TRBV6-1 and J is TRBJ1-4; 7 bases are a match to TRBD1. The V segment lost 7 bases and the J segment 2 bases; nucleotides outside the gene matches: 7. The length of the CDR3 is 15 residues. Germline CDR1 is MNHNS and CDR2 is SASEGT. This chain's CDR3 is CASTIIQGTNEKLFF. CDR3 sequence (DNA): TGTGCCAGCACTATTATACAGGGGACTAATGAAAAACTGTTTTTT.

The rearrangement links TRBV7-9 to TRBJ1-6; possibly TRBD1 for D (6 bases). The V end lost 1 base, the J end lost 5 bases, and 6 bases lay between the germline ends. The length of the CDR3 is 14 residues. Germline-derived CDR1 and CDR2 are SEHNR and FQNEAQ (reference sequence). CDR3 region: CASSLGTDNSPLHF. As DNA, the CDR3 is TGTGCCAGCAGCTTAGGGACAGATAATTCACCCCTCCACTTT.

This chain connects TRBV7-2 to TRBJ2-3; 12 nucleotides line up with TRBD2. The CDR3 runs to 16 residues. Germline V CDR1 and CDR2: SGHTA, FQGNSA. Trimming removed 4 bases from V and 0 bases from J; junction bases left unmatched: 2. CDR3 sequence (DNA): TGTGCCAGCAGCTCCGGGACTAGCGGGAGCACAGATACGCAGTATTTT. Residues: CASSSGTSGSTDTQYF.

The table lists this clone with a count of one. The gene calls are TRBV5-1 and TRBJ2-7, with a weak D call TRBD2 (6 bases). Germline lookup yields CDR1 SGHRS and CDR2 YFSETQ. This CDR3 spans 20 amino acids. The V gene lost 4 bases and the J gene lost 2 bases, with 31 bases spanning the gap. In nucleotides, the CDR3 is TGCGCCAGCAGCCGGATGGTCCTCAGACAGAACAGACTAGACCCCTACGAGCAGTACTTC. Protein product: CASSRMVLRQNRLDPYEQYF.

J is TRBJ1-5 and V is TRBV6-1; possible D gene TRBD1, 6 bases. CDR1 and CDR2 from the germline V gene are MNHNS and SASEGT. V gave up 5 bases and J gave up 3 bases, with 14 bases separating them. The CDR3 is 15 amino acids. The CDR3 loop is CASSTRTVYNQPQHF. The CDR3 DNA is TGTGCCAGCAGTACCCGGACAGTTTACAATCAGCCCCAGCATTTT.

The J gene is TRBJ1-3, the V gene TRBV9, with D possibly being TRBD1 (5 bases). V lost 0 bases, J lost 4 bases, and 11 bases lay in between. Germline V lookup: CDR1 SGDLS, CDR2 YYNGEE. CDR3 length: 15 residues. CDR3 coding DNA: TGTGCCAGCAGCGTAGAGGGACTTGAGGGAAACACCATATATTTT. This codes for CASSVEGLEGNTIYF.

The chain is built from TRBV11-2 and TRBJ2-7; the match to TRBD2 covers 7 bases. The CDR3 sequence is 15 residues long. Unmatched junction bases numbered 9, after V lost 5 bases and J lost 2 bases. Germline assignment: CDR1 SGHAT and CDR2 FQNNGV. As DNA, the CDR3 is TGTGCCAGCAGCCGGTTTTCGGGAGGCCCCTACGAGCAGTACTTC. Its translation is CASSRFSGGPYEQYF.

The chain joins TRBV5-4 to TRBJ1-4, with D possibly TRBD1 on 6 matching bases. Germline CDR1 and CDR2: SGHNT and YYREEE (reference sequence). V was shortened by 0 bases and J by 0 bases, with 12 bases between the two germline ends. The CDR3 covers 17 residues. The CDR3: CASSLVGQSSTNEKLFF. CDR3 nucleotides: TGTGCCAGCAGCTTGGTCGGACAGAGCTCAACTAATGAAAAACTGTTTTTT.

The chain couples TRBV11-2 to TRBJ1-1, with D tentatively TRBD1 (6 bases). Trimming left V 1 base short and J 10 bases short, with 16 bases between. Germline CDR1 is SGHAT and CDR2 is FQNNGV. The CDR3 spans 14 residues. The CDR3 loop is CASSLASRGGVAFF. In nucleotides, the CDR3 is TGTGCCAGCAGCTTAGCAAGCAGGGGAGGGGTAGCTTTCTTT.

This clone turned up a few times. The V and J genes are TRBV5-6 and TRBJ1-2, with no clear D. The germline gives CDR1 SGHDT, CDR2 YYEEEE. The CDR3 totals 14 residues. V lost 2 bases and J 2 bases, leaving 10 bases between the germline ends. The CDR3 loop reads CASSLVGQNYGYTF. The CDR3 DNA reads as TGTGCCAGCAGCTTAGTTGGCCAGAACTATGGCTACACCTTC.

This chain connects TRBV4-1 to TRBJ2-5; TRBD2 might be the D (6 bases). Trimming removed 2 bases from V and 5 bases from J, with 15 bases in between. The CDR3 is 15 amino acids. Germline-derived CDR1 and CDR2 are MGHRA and YSYEKL. Here the CDR3 DNA reads TGCGCCAGCAGCCAACCCGGGAGACCGGGGGAGACCCAGTACTTC. Translation: CASSQPGRPGETQYF.